The present entry profiles one T cell receptor (beta chain) with its context. V lost 4 bases, J lost 3 bases, and 18 bases lay in between. The CDR3 totals 16 residues. Germline assignment: CDR1 LGHNA and CDR2 YSLEER. This sample stems from a study of cytomegalovirus exposure and HLA in healthy donors. Researchers ran the PCR with 60 Vbeta and 13 Jbeta primers. Some clones are missing from TCRdb's copy, which holds only in-frame ones; the method was immunoSEQ multiplex PCR. This table holds approximately 130,000 clones, 60% to 80% found once. The gene calls are TRBV4-3 and TRBJ2-5; maybe TRBD2 (6 bases). Material: PBMCs. The sequence was obtained from a man between 45 and 60 years old in good health and CMV-seronegative. The CDR3 DNA follows: TGCGCCAGCAGCCTGAGGGGTGGAGGGGACGAAGAGACCCAGTACTTC. Its protein product is CASSLRGGGDEETQYF.